The 28 T cell receptor beta chains below come from one sample, sequenced in a study of T-cell memory formation after mild COVID-19. TCRdb ran MiXCR on the 5' RACE reads and lists one entry per CDR3 protein. The sample has 100,000 to 150,000 distinct CDR3 sequences; 16% are singletons. The sequenced sample consisted of PBMCs or a T cell subset sorted from them (not recorded which). These receptors all come from an adult woman who had mild COVID-19 (a few samples of this study predate the infection). Cell type and time point are not known.

This chain links TRBV12-3 or TRBV12-4 with TRBJ2-7; 12 nucleotides agree with TRBD2. J was trimmed by 2 bases and V by 1 base; bases with no gene match: 6. The CDR3 sequence is 17 residues long. CDR3 residues: CASSLVTSGRMAYEQYF. The CDR3 DNA sequence: TGTGCCAGCAGTTTAGTAACTAGCGGGAGGATGGCCTACGAGCAGTACTTC.

Only a few counts were recorded for this clonotype. The chain carries TRBV5-1 and TRBJ1-5; weak D call: TRBD1 (6 bases). Germline V lookup: CDR1 SGHRS, CDR2 YFSETQ. This CDR3 spans 14 amino acids. V was shortened by 4 bases and J by 3 bases, with 11 bases between the two germline ends. CDR3 loop: CASSPTGLNQPQHF. The CDR3 DNA reads TGCGCCAGCAGCCCGACAGGCCTCAATCAGCCCCAGCATTTT.

This clonotype was observed a handful of times. The chain combines TRBV5-1 with TRBJ2-7, with 7 bases aligning to TRBD1. There are 15 residues in the CDR3. The V segment lost 4 bases and the J segment 3 bases; nucleotides outside the gene matches: 10. Germline V gene sequence: CDR1 SGHRS, CDR2 YFSETQ. CDR3 in amino acids: CASSIDREAYYEQYF. The CDR3, as DNA: TGCGCCAGCAGCATAGACAGGGAAGCCTACTACGAGCAGTACTTC.

The CDR3 bases are TGTGCCATCAAGACCCAGGGAGTCACAGATACGCAGTATTTT. Its protein product is CAIKTQGVTDTQYF. The rearrangement links TRBV10-3 to TRBJ2-3; the D gene could be TRBD1 or TRBD2 (5 bases each). Between the trimmed V and J ends, which lost 7 bases and 2 bases, there was a span of 13 bases. The germline CDR1 and CDR2 sequences are ENHRY and SYGVKD. The CDR3 sequence is 14 residues long.

The chain employs TRBV7-3 and TRBJ2-4; tentatively, D is TRBD1 (6 bases). The germline gives CDR1 SGHTA, CDR2 FQGTGA. Trimming cost V 5 bases and J 7 bases, with 15 bases left between them. This CDR3 region has 14 residues. The CDR3 sequence: CASSELGTPNIQYF. The CDR3 bases are TGTGCCAGCAGCGAGCTCGGGACACCCAACATTCAGTACTTC.

The chain links TRBV10-3 to TRBJ1-6; D uncertain. Germline CDR1 is ENHRY and CDR2 is SYGVKD. The CDR3 contains 13 residues. Deletions cut 3 bases from V and 4 bases from J, with 4 bases between. Here the CDR3 DNA reads TGTGCCATCAGTGACGGATATAATTCACCCCTCCACTTT. Protein sequence: CAISDGYNSPLHF.

The CDR3 sequence: CSVETAVAFF. In nucleotides, the CDR3 is TGCAGCGTTGAGACGGCAGTGGCTTTCTTT. The V gene is TRBV29-1, the J gene TRBJ1-1; no clear D gene. Trimming stripped 3 bases from V and 11 bases from J, with 10 bases between. CDR3 size: 10 residues. Germline assignment: CDR1 SQVTM and CDR2 ANQGSEA.

This clonotype was seen a few times. This chain connects TRBV2 to TRBJ2-3, with 15 positions matching TRBD2. Trimming cost V 1 base and J 2 bases; bases outside gene matches: 10. Germline CDR1 is SNHLY and CDR2 is FYNNEI. The CDR3 runs 20 residues. The CDR3 DNA reads as TGTGCCAGCAGTGAAGTCGGACTAGCGGGAGGGAAAGCCCACACAGATACGCAGTATTTT. Its translation: CASSEVGLAGGKAHTDTQYF.

The rearrangement joins TRBV5-1 to TRBJ2-3; D is possibly TRBD2 (5 bases). V was clipped by 4 bases and J by 3 bases, with 18 bases between them. Germline V lookup: CDR1 SGHRS, CDR2 YFSETQ. The CDR3 loop spans 16 amino acids. The chain's CDR3 is CASSQDLVYGTDTQYF. CDR3 sequence (DNA): TGCGCCAGCAGCCAGGACTTAGTCTACGGAACAGATACGCAGTATTTT.

The chain uses TRBV19 and TRBJ2-1, with 7 bases identical to TRBD2. With V trimmed by 7 bases and J by 6 bases, 6 bases remained unmatched. Germline V gene lookup returns CDR1 LNHDA and CDR2 SQIVND (reference sequence). The CDR3 is made up of 13 amino acids. The DNA of the CDR3 is TGTGCCAGTAATATCCCGGGGGGCAATGAGCAGTTCTTC. Protein sequence: CASNIPGGNEQFF.

V and J are TRBV6-5 and TRBJ2-7; D uncertain. The V gene's germline CDR1 is MNHEY and CDR2 SVGAGI. V was shortened by 0 bases and J by 4 bases, with 16 bases between the two germline ends. This CDR3 contains 16 residues. Written as DNA, the CDR3 is TGTGCCAGCAGTTACTCGTCGGGCCGCGTAAGTTACGAGCAGTACTTC. This codes for CASSYSSGRVSYEQYF.

The J gene is TRBJ2-5, the V gene TRBV7-9; D unclear. This CDR3 region has 12 residues. Germline V CDR1 and CDR2: SEHNR, FQNEAQ (reference sequence). The V gene lost 6 bases and the J gene lost 2 bases, with 7 bases spanning the gap. As DNA, the CDR3 is TGTGCCAGCAGATGGGATCAAGAGACCCAGTACTTC. Translation: CASRWDQETQYF.

The chain carries TRBV6-5 and TRBJ1-6, with D tentatively TRBD1 (6 bases). Germline-derived CDR1 and CDR2 are MNHEY and SVGAGI. Trimming stripped 7 bases from V and 7 bases from J, with 20 bases between. CDR3 length: 16 amino acids. In nucleotides, the CDR3 is TGTGCCAGCAATCTACAGGGTCCGGGATTGAATTCACCCCTCCACTTT. It specifies CASNLQGPGLNSPLHF.

This chain joins TRBV19 and TRBJ1-1; D ambiguous. Trimming stripped 5 bases from V and 5 bases from J, with 15 bases between. The CDR3 spans 14 residues. The germline V gene encodes CDR1 LNHDA and CDR2 SQIVND (reference sequence). DNA of the CDR3: TGTGCCAGTAGTGTCACTCCGAAAGGGACTGAAGCTTTCTTT. This codes for CASSVTPKGTEAFF.

In its sample, this clonotype was seen once. The chain joins TRBV19 to TRBJ1-1; D remains unclear. Trimming left V 0 bases short and J 1 base short, with 6 bases between. Germline loops: CDR1 LNHDA, CDR2 SQIVND (reference sequence). The CDR3 is 14 amino acids. This chain's CDR3 is CASSIDQRNTEAFF. The CDR3 DNA is TGTGCCAGTAGTATAGATCAGAGGAACACTGAAGCTTTCTTT.

The table lists this clonotype with a count of one. This chain links TRBV12-3 or TRBV12-4 with TRBJ2-5, with 11 bases lining up with TRBD2. Losses at the gene ends were 5 bases for V and 3 bases for J; bases not matched to a gene: 2. The CDR3 is 14 residues long. This chain's CDR3 is CASSEGLAEETQYF. CDR3 bases: TGTGCCAGCAGTGAGGGACTAGCGGAAGAGACCCAGTACTTC.

The table lists this clonotype with a few counts. This chain uses TRBV12-3 or TRBV12-4 with TRBJ2-5, with 11 bases aligning to TRBD2. V was pared by 5 bases and J by 5 bases, with 7 bases of the junction left unmatched. The CDR3 extends over 15 amino acids. DNA for the CDR3: TGTGCCAGCAGTCATACTAGCGGGAGAGAGGAGACCCAGTACTTC. This gives the protein CASSHTSGREETQYF.

V gene TRBV19 combines with J gene TRBJ2-4, with D uncertain. The V gene's germline CDR1 is LNHDA and CDR2 SQIVND (reference sequence). This CDR3 is 14 amino acids long. V gave up 5 bases and J gave up 8 bases, with 16 bases separating them. CDR3 loop: CASSRRTLRDIQYF. DNA of the CDR3: TGTGCCAGTAGTCGTAGGACCTTAAGGGACATTCAGTACTTC.

This clonotype was counted many times. Germline and junction disagree at one end, which may indicate a read error. The rearrangement uses TRBV7-7 and TRBJ2-1; no clear D. In germline, CDR1 is SSHAT, CDR2 FNYEAQ (reference sequence). The CDR3 has 15 residues. CDR3 bases: TGTGCTAGCAGTTCACTGGCAGTAGGGAACAATGAGCAGTTCTTC. This sequence encodes CASSSLAVGNNEQFF.

This clonotype was seen more than once but under ten times. This chain connects TRBV6-5 to TRBJ2-3; maybe TRBD2 (6 bases). From germline, CDR1 is MNHEY and CDR2 SVGAGI. This CDR3 has 15 amino acids. Trimming took off 0 bases at V and 2 bases at J, with 9 bases between the two ends. The CDR3 here is CASSYSGLPTDTQYF. CDR3 DNA sequence: TGTGCCAGCAGTTACTCGGGACTCCCCACAGATACGCAGTATTTT.

The rearrangement links TRBV6-5 to TRBJ1-2; perhaps TRBD1 as D (5 bases). CDR1 MNHEY and CDR2 SVGAGI come from the germline V gene. Between the trimmed V and J ends, which lost 0 bases and 1 base, there was a span of 9 bases. CDR3 length: 15 amino acids. The CDR3 loop reads CASSYSGPNNYGYTF. In nucleotides, the CDR3 is TGTGCCAGCAGTTACTCGGGGCCGAATAACTATGGCTACACCTTC.

This clonotype was recorded a few times. The rearrangement joins TRBV6-1 to TRBJ1-6; D gene unclear. The CDR3 is made up of 15 amino acids. Germline lookup yields CDR1 MNHNS and CDR2 SASEGT. V gave up 1 base and J gave up 7 bases, with 11 bases separating them. CDR3 sequence reads: CASSEGVGFNSPLHF. The CDR3 DNA follows: TGTGCCAGCAGTGAAGGAGTGGGGTTCAATTCACCCCTCCACTTT.

A word on this clonotype: At one boundary the junction diverges from the germline segment, which might be a read error. The V and J genes are TRBV5-1 and TRBJ2-3; D remains ambiguous. CDR1 SGHRS and CDR2 YFSETQ come from the germline V gene. This CDR3 spans 15 amino acids. Written as DNA, the CDR3 is TGCGCCAGCAGATTGGAATTCGGGAGCACAGATACGCAGTATTTT. Residues: CASRLEFGSTDTQYF.

This clonotype has just a few counts. V gene TRBV4-1 combines with J gene TRBJ2-5, with 8 nucleotides matching TRBD1. The CDR3 has 16 amino acids. Germline CDR1 and CDR2: MGHRA and YSYEKL. With 1 base clipped from V and 5 bases from J, the junction kept 9 bases outside the gene matches. The CDR3 region has the DNA TGCGCCAGCAGCCAAGCCGGGACAGGCCTCCTCGAGACCCAGTACTTC. As protein: CASSQAGTGLLETQYF.

The chain recombines TRBV9 with TRBJ2-1; D gene ambiguous. The CDR3 is 16 residues long. The V end lost 0 bases, the J end lost 0 bases, and 10 bases lay between the germline ends. The germline V gene encodes CDR1 SGDLS and CDR2 YYNGEE. The CDR3 sequence: CASSVGSLSSYNEQFF. CDR3 coding DNA: TGTGCCAGCAGCGTAGGAAGCCTCTCCTCCTACAATGAGCAGTTCTTC.

This clonotype was recorded at least ten times. This rearrangement joins TRBV5-6 to TRBJ2-5, with TRBD2 as a possible D gene (5 bases). V lost 3 bases and J lost 3, with 12 bases in between. Looked up from germline, CDR1 is SGHDT and CDR2 is YYEEEE. This CDR3 spans 14 amino acids. The CDR3 loop reads CASSSPAGEETQYF. CDR3 coding DNA: TGTGCCAGCAGCTCACCTGCCGGGGAAGAGACCCAGTACTTC.

This clonotype was found a few times. The chain uses TRBV3-1 and TRBJ2-5; D is ambiguous. The CDR3 extends over 14 amino acids. CDR1 LGHDT and CDR2 YNNKEL come from the germline V gene (reference sequence). V gave up 7 bases and J gave up 1 base, with 13 bases separating them. The DNA of the CDR3 is TGTGCCAGCACACCTAGTGCTACCCAAGAGACCCAGTACTTC. Its translation: CASTPSATQETQYF.

A few counts support this clonotype. The chain combines TRBV5-6 with TRBJ2-7, with a possible D match to TRBD2 (5 bases). CDR3 length: 14 amino acids. Per germline, CDR1 SGHDT and CDR2 YYEEEE. V was shortened by 4 bases and J by 2 bases, with 13 bases between the two germline ends. The CDR3 loop reads CASSRISGTYEQYF. The CDR3 nucleotides read TGTGCCAGCAGCCGGATAAGCGGAACCTACGAGCAGTACTTC.